This TCR beta chain was documented in a study of technical replicates of blood from four donors. The data were produced by immunoSEQ multiplex PCR, yet TCRdb's version contains in-frame clones alone and is incomplete. The table lists some 89,000 clones, about 95% of them singletons. The CDR3 covers 19 residues. J lost 3 bases, V lost 4 bases, and 18 bases had no gene match. Germline lookup yields CDR1 SGHRS and CDR2 YFSETQ. The TCR originated in a human donor in good health. The rearrangement links TRBV5-1 to TRBJ2-2; TRBD2 agrees at 7 bases. Sequencing was carried out using T cells isolated from PBMCs. CDR3 in amino acids: CASSPGLVLRGSDTGELFF. The CDR3 nucleotides are TGCGCCAGCAGCCCTGGACTAGTTTTAAGGGGATCGGACACCGGGGAGCTGTTTTTT. Complete variable domain (other parts from reference TRBV5-1 and TRBJ2-2): KAGVTQTPRYLIKTRGQQVTLSCSPISGHRSVSWYQQTPGQGLQFLFEYFSETQRNKGNFPGRFSGRQFSNSRSEMNVSTLELGDSALYLCASSPGLVLRGSDTGELFFGEGSRLTVL.